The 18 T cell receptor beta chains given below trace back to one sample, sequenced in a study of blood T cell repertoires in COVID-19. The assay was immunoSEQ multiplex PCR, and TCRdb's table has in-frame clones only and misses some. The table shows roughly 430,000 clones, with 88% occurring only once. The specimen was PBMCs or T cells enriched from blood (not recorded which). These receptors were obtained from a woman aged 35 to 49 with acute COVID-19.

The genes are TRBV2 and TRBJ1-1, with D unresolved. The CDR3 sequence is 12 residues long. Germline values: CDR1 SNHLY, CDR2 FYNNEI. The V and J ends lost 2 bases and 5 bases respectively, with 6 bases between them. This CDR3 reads CASSEIRTEAFF. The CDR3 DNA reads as TGTGCCAGCAGTGAAATCAGGACTGAAGCTTTCTTT.

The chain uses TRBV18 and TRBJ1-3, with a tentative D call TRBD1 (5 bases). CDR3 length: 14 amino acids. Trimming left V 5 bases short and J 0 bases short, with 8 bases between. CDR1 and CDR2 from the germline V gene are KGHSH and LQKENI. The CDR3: CASSGANSGNTIYF. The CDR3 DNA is TGTGCCAGCTCAGGGGCTAACTCTGGAAACACCATATATTTT.

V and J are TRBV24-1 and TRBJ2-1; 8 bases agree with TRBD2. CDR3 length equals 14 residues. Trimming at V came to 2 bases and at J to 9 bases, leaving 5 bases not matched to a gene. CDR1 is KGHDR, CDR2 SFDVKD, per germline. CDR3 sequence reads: CATSDSGTSIEQFF. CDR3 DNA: TGTGCCACCAGTGATTCCGGGACTAGTATTGAGCAGTTCTTC.

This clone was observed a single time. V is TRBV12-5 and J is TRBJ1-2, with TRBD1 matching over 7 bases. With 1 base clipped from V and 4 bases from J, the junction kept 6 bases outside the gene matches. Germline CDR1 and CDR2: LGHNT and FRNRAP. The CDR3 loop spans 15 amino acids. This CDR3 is CASGLDLGTVYGYTF. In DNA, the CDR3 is TGTGCTAGTGGTTTGGATTTAGGGACAGTCTATGGCTACACCTTC.

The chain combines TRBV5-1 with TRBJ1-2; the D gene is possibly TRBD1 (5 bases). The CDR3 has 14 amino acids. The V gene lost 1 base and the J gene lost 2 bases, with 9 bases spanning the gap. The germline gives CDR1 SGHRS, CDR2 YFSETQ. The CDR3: CASSLSGGNYGYTF. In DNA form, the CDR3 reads TGCGCCAGCAGCTTGTCGGGGGGAAACTATGGCTACACCTTC.

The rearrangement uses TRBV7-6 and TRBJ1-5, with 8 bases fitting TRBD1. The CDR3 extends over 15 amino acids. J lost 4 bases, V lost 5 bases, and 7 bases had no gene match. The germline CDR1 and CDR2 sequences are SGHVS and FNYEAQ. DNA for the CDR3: TGTGCCAGCAGCGGACCGACAGGGGATAATCAGCCCCAGCATTTT. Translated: CASSGPTGDNQPQHF. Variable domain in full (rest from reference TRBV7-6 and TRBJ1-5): GAGVSQSPRYKVTKRGQDVALRCDPISGHVSLYWYRQALGQGPEFLTYFNYEAQQDKSGLPNDRFSAERPEGSISTLTIQRTEQRDSAMYRCASSGPTGDNQPQHFGDGTRLSIL.

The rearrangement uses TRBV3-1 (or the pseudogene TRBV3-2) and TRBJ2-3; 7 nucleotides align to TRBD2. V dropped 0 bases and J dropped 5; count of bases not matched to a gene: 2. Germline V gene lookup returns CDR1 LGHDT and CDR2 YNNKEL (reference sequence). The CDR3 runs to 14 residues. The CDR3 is CASSQEAGVDTQYF. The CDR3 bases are TGTGCCAGCAGCCAAGAGGCGGGGGTAGATACGCAGTATTTT.

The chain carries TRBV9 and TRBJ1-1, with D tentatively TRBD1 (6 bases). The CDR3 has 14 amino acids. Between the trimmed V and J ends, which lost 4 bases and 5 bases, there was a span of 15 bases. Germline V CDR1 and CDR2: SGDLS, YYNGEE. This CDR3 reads CASSLQGQGTEAFF. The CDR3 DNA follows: TGTGCCAGCAGCCTTCAGGGGCAGGGGACTGAAGCTTTCTTT.

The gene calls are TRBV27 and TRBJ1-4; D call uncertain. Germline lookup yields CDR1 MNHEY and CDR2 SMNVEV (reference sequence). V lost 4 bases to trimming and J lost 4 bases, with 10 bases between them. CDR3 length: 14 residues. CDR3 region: CASSSRRDNEKLFF. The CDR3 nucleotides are TGTGCCAGCAGTTCGCGACGGGATAATGAAAAACTGTTTTTT.

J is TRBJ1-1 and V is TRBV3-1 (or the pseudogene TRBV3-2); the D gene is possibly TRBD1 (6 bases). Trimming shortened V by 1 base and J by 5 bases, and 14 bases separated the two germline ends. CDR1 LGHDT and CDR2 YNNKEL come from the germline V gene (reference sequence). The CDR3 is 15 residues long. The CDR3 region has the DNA TGTGCCAGCAGCCAAGGGGAAGGGGGAGATACTGAAGCTTTCTTT. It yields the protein CASSQGEGGDTEAFF.

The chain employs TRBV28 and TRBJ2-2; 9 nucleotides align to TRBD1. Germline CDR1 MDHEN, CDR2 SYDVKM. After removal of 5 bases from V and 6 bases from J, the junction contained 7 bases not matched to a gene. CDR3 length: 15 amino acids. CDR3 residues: CASSLGDRVAGELFF. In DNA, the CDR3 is TGTGCCAGCAGTCTCGGGGACAGGGTGGCCGGGGAGCTGTTTTTT.

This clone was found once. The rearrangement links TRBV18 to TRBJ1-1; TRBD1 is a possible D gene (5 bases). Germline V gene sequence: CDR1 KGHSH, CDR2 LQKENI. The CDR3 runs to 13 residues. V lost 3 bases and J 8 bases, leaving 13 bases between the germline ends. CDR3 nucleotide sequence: TGTGCCAGCTCACCGCAGCGACAGAGGGAAGCTTTCTTT. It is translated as CASSPQRQREAFF.

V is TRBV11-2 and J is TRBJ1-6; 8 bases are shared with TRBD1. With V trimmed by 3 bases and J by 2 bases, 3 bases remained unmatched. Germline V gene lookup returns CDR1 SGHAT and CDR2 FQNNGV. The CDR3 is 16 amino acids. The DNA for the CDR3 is TGTGCCAGCAGCTTGGACAGGGTTGCCTATAATTCACCCCTCCACTTT. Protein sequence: CASSLDRVAYNSPLHF.

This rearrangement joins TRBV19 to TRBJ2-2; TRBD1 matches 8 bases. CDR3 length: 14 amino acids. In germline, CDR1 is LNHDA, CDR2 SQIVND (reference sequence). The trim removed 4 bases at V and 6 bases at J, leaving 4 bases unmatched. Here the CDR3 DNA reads TGTGCCAGTAGTACGGACAGGGAACCCGGGGAGCTGTTTTTT. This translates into CASSTDREPGELFF.

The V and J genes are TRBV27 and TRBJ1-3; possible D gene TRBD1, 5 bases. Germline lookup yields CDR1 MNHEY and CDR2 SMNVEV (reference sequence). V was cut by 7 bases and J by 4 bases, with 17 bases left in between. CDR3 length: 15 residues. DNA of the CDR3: TGTGCCAGCAACCTCACAGGCCCCTCAGGAAACACCATATATTTT. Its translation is CASNLTGPSGNTIYF.

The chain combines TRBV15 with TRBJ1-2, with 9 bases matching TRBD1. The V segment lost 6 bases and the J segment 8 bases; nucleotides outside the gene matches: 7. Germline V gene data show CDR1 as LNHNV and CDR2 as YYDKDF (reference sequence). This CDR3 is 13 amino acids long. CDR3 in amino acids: CATRHRDREGYTF. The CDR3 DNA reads TGTGCCACCAGACACCGGGACAGGGAAGGCTACACCTTC.

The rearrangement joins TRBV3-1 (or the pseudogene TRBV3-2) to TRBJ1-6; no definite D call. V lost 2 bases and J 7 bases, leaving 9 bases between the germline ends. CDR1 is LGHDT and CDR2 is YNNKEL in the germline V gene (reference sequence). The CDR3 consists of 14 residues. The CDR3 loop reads CASSQIMANSPLHF. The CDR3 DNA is TGTGCCAGCAGCCAAATTATGGCAAATTCACCCCTCCACTTT.

CDR3 sequence: CASRATSGGTAGANVLTF. The CDR3 nucleotides are TGTGCCAGCAGGGCGACTAGCGGGGGGACAGCTGGGGCCAACGTCCTGACTTTC. The V gene is TRBV2, the J gene TRBJ2-6, with 13 positions matching TRBD2. CDR3 length equals 18 residues. Germline CDR1 is SNHLY and CDR2 is FYNNEI. Trimming took 6 bases from V and 2 from J; bases not matched to a gene: 7.